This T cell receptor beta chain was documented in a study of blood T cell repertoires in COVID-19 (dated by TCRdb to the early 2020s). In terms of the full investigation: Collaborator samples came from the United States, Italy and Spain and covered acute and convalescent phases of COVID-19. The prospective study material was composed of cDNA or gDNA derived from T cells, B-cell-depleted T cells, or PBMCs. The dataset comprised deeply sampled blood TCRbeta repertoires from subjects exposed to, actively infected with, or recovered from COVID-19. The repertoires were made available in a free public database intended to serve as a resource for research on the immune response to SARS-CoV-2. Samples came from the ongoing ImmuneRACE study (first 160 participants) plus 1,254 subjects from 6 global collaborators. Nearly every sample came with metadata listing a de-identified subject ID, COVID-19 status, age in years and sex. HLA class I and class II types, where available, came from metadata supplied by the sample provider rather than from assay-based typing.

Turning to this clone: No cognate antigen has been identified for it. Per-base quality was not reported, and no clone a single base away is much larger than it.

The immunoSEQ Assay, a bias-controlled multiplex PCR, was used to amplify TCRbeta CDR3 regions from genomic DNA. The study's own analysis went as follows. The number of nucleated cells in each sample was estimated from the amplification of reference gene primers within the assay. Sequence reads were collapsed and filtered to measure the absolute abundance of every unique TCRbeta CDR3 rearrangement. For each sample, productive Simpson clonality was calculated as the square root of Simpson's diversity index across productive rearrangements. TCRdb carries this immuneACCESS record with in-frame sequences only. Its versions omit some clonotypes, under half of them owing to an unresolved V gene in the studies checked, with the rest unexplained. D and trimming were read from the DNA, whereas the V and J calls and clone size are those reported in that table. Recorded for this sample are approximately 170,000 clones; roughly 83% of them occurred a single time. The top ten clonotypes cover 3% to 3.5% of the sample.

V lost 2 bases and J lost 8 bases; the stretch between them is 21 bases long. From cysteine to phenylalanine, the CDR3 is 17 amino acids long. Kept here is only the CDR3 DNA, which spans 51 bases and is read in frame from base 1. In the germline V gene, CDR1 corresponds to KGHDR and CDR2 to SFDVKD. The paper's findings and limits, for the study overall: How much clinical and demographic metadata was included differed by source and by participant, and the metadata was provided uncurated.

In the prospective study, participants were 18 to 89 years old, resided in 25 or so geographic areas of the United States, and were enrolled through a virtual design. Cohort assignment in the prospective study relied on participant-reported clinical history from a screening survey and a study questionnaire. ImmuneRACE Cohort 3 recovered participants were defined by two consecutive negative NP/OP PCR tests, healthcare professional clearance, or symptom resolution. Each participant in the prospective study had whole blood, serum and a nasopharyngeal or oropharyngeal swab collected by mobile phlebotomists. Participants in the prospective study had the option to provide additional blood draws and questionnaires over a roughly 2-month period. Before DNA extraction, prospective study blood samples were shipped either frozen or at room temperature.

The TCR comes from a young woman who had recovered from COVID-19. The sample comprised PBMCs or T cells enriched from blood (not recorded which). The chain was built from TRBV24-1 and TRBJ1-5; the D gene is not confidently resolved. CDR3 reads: CATSDSGGAGTREPQHF. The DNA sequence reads TGTGCCACCAGTGATTCGGGCGGCGCAGGTACTAGGGAGCCCCAGCATTTT.